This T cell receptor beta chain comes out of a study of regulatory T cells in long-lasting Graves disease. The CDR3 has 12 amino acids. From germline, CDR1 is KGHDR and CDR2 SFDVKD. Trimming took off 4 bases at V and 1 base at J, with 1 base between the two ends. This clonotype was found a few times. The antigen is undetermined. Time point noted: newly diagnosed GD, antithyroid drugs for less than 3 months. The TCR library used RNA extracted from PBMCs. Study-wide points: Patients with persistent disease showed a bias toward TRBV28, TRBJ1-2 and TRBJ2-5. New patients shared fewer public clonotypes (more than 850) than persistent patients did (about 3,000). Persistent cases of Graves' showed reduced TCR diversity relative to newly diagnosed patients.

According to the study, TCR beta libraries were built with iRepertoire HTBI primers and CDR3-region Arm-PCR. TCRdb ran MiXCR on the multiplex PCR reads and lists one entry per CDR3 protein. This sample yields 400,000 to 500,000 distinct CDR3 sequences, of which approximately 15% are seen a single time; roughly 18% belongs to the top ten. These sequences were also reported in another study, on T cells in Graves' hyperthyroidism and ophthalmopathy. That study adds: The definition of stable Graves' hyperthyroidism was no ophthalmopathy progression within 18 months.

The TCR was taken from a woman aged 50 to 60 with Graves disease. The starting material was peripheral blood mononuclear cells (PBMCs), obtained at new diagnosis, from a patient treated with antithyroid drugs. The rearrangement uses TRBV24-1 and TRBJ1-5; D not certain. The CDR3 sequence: CATSESNQPQHF. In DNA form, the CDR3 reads TGTGCCACCAGTGAGAGCAATCAGCCCCAGCATTTT.